A selection of T cell receptor beta chains follows, all from one sample in a study of CD8+ T cells in alopecia areata. Data came from immunoSEQ multiplex PCR; TCRdb stores just in-frame clones and leaves some out. This table has 140,000 to 150,000 clones, more than 45% appearing once. Sequencing was done on a sample of CD4+ T cells sorted from blood. Every receptor here comes from a human donor with alopecia areata. Both conserved end residues are part of each CDR3. Fields, in order: V gene, J gene, CDR3 protein.

v_call: TRBV7-8
j_call: TRBJ2-3
cdr3_aa: CASSLGVLLAGSDTQYF

v_call: TRBV28
j_call: TRBJ2-5
cdr3_aa: CASSGGISRETQYF

v_call: TRBV4-2
j_call: TRBJ2-3
cdr3_aa: CASSQERTGSGTDTQYF

v_call: TRBV9
j_call: TRBJ2-7
cdr3_aa: CASSKTGYEQYF

v_call: TRBV28
j_call: TRBJ1-5
cdr3_aa: CASSRQGERNQPQHF

v_call: TRBV28
j_call: TRBJ2-4
cdr3_aa: CASTRTGSIGGMKNIQYF

v_call: TRBV29-1
j_call: TRBJ1-1
cdr3_aa: CSVRGQGAGTEAFF

v_call: TRBV29-1
j_call: TRBJ1-1
cdr3_aa: CSVAEQENTEAFF

v_call: TRBV5-1
j_call: TRBJ1-1
cdr3_aa: CASSPSDRVSAFF

v_call: TRBV30
j_call: TRBJ1-5
cdr3_aa: CAWRGGSHQPQHF

v_call: TRBV11-2
j_call: TRBJ1-2
cdr3_aa: CASSFDRANYGYTF